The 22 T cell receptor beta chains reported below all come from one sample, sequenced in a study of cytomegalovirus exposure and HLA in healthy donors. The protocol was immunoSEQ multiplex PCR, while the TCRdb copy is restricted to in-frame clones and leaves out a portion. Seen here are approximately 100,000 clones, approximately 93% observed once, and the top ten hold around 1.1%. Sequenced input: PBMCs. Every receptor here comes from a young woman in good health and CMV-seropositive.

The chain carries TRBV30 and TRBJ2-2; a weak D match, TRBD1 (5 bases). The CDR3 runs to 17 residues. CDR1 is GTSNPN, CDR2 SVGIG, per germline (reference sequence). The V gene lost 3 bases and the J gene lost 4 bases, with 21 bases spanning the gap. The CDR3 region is CAWRARKTYRTTGELFF. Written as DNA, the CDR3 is TGTGCCTGGAGAGCCAGAAAGACCTACAGGACCACCGGGGAGCTGTTTTTT.

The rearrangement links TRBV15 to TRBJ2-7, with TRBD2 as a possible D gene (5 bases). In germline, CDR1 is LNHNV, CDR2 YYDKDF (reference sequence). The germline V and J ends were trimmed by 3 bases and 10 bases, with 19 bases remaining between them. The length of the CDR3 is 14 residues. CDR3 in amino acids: CATSSDPIGVDQYF. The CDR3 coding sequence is TGTGCCACCAGCAGTGATCCCATCGGGGTGGATCAGTACTTC.

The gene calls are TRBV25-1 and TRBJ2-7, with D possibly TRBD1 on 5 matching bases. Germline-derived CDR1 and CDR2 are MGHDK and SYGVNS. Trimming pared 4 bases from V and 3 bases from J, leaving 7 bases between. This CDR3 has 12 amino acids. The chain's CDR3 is CASSAQGYEQYF. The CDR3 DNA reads TGTGCCAGCAGTGCTCAGGGCTACGAGCAGTACTTC.

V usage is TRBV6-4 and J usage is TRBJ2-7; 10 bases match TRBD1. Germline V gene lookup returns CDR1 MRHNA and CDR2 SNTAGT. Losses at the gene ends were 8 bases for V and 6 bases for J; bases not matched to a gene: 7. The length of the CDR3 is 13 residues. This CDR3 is CASSQGQGLEQYF. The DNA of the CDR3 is TGTGCCAGCTCTCAGGGACAGGGGCTCGAGCAGTACTTC.

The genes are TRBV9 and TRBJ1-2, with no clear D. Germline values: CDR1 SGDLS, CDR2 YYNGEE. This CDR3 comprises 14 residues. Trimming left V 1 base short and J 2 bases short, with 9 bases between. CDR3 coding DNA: TGTGCCAGCAGCGTAACGACGGGGAACTATGGCTACACCTTC. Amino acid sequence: CASSVTTGNYGYTF. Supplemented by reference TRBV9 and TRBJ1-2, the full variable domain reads DSGVTQTPKHLITATGQRVTLRCSPRSGDLSVYWYQQSLDQGLQFLIQYYNGEERAKGNILERFSAQQFPDLHSELNLSSLELGDSALYFCASSVTTGNYGYTFGSGTRLTVV.

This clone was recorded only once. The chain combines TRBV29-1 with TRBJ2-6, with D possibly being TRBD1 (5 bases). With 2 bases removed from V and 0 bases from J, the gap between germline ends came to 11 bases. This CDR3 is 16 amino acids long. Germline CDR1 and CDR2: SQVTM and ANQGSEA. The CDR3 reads CSVELTGYSGANVLTF. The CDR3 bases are TGCAGCGTTGAACTCACAGGATACTCTGGGGCCAACGTCCTGACTTTC.

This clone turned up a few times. As DNA, the CDR3 is TGTGCCAGCAGTATTATAGGGGTCAGTTCGGGGACTGGCGAGCAGTACTTC. It specifies CASSIIGVSSGTGEQYF. The gene calls are TRBV28 and TRBJ2-7, with D perhaps TRBD2 (6 bases). Germline lookup yields CDR1 MDHEN and CDR2 SYDVKM. Trimming removed 5 bases from V and 6 bases from J, with 26 bases in between. The CDR3 has 17 amino acids. The variable domain in full, completed from reference TRBV28 and TRBJ2-7, reads DVKVTQSSRYLVKRTGEKVFLECVQDMDHENMFWYRQDPGLGLRLIYFSYDVKMKEKGDIPEGYSVSREKKERFSLILESASTNQTSMYLCASSIIGVSSGTGEQYFGPGTRLTVT.

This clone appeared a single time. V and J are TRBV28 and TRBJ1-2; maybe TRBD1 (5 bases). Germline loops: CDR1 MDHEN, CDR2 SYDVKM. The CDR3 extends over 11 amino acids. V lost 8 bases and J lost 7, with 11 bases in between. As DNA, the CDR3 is TGTGCCAGCGATCCAGGGTCTGGCTACACCTTC. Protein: CASDPGSGYTF.

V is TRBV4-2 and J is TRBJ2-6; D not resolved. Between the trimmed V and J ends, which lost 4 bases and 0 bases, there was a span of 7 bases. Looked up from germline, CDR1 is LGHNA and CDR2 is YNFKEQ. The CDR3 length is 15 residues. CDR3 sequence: CASSPARSGANVLTF. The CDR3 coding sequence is TGTGCCAGCAGCCCTGCGCGCTCTGGGGCCAACGTCCTGACTTTC.

This chain's CDR3 is CASSPGQGEYDTQYF. The CDR3 DNA reads TGTGCCAGCAGCCCGGGACAGGGGGAATATGATACGCAGTATTTT. This sequence joins TRBV9 and TRBJ2-3; TRBD1 aligns across 11 bases. V dropped 4 bases and J dropped 6; count of bases not matched to a gene: 7. Germline loops: CDR1 SGDLS, CDR2 YYNGEE. The CDR3 has 15 residues.

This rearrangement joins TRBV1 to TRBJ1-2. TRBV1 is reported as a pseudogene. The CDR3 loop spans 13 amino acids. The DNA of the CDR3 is TGCACCAGCAGCCAAGATTCGGGGAGCTGCTACACCTTC. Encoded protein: CTSSQDSGSCYTF.

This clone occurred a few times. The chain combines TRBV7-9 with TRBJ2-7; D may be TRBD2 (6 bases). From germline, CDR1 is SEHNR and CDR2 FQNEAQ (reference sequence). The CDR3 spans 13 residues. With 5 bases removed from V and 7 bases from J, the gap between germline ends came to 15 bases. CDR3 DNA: TGTGCCAGCAGCGTGGGGGGAGTGAGTGAGCAGTACTTC. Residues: CASSVGGVSEQYF.

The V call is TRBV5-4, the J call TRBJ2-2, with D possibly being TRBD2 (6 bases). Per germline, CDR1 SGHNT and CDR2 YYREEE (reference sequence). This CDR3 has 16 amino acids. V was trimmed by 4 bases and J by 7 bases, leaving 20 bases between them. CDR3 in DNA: TGTGCCAGCAGCCCCGAGTCGGAGGGCCCGATCGGGGAGCTGTTTTTT. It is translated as CASSPESEGPIGELFF.

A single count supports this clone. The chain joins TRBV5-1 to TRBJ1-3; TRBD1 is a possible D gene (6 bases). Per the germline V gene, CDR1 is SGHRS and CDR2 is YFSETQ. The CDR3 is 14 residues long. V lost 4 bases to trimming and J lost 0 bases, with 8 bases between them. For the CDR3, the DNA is TGCGCCAGCAGCAGGACAGCCTCTGGAAACACCATATATTTT. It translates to CASSRTASGNTIYF. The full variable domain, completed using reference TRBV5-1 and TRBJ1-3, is KAGVTQTPRYLIKTRGQQVTLSCSPISGHRSVSWYQQTPGQGLQFLFEYFSETQRNKGNFPGRFSGRQFSNSRSEMNVSTLELGDSALYLCASSRTASGNTIYFGEGSWLTVV.

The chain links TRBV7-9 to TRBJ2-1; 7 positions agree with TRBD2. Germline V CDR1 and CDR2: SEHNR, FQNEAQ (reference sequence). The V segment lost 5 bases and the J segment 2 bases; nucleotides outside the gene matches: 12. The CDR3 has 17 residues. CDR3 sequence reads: CASSHPAGLGAYNEQFF. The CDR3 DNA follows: TGTGCCAGCAGCCACCCAGCGGGACTCGGGGCCTACAATGAGCAGTTCTTC.

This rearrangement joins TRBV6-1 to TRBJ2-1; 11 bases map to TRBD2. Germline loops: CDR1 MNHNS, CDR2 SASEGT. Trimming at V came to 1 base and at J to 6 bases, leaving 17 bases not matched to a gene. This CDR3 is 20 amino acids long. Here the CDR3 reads CASSEVHGLAGQRNFNEQFF. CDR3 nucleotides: TGTGCCAGCAGTGAAGTACATGGACTAGCGGGTCAAAGAAATTTCAATGAGCAGTTCTTC.

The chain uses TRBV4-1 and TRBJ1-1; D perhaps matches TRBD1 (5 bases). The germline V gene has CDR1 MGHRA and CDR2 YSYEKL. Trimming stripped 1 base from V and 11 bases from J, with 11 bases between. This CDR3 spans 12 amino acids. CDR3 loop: CASSQVAGGAFF. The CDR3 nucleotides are TGCGCCAGCAGCCAAGTGGCGGGGGGGGCTTTCTTT.

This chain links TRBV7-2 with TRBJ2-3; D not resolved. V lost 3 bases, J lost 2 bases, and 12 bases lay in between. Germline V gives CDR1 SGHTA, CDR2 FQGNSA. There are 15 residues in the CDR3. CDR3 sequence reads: CASSFQSSLTDTQYF. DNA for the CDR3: TGTGCCAGCAGCTTTCAGTCTAGTCTCACAGATACGCAGTATTTT.

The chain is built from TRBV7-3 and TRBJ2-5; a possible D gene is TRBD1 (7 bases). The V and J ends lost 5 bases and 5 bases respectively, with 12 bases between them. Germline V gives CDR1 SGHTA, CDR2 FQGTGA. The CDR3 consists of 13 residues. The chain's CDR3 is CASSGGGRETQYF. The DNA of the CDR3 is TGTGCCAGCAGCGGAGGGGGCCGGGAGACCCAGTACTTC.

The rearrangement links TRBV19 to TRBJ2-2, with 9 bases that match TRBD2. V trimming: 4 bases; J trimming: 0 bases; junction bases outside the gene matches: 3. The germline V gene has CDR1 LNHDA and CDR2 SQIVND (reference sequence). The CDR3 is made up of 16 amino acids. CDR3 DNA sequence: TGTGCCAGTAGTAGCGGGAGGGCCGCGAACACCGGGGAGCTGTTTTTT. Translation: CASSSGRAANTGELFF.

CDR3 DNA sequence: TGTGCCAGCAGACCGCGGACAGGGGGTTCAACTGAAGCTTTCTTT. As protein: CASRPRTGGSTEAFF. The rearrangement uses TRBV2 and TRBJ1-1; 10 bases are shared with TRBD1. The CDR3 covers 15 residues. Germline V gene sequence: CDR1 SNHLY, CDR2 FYNNEI. Trimming removed 6 bases from V and 5 bases from J; junction bases left unmatched: 9.

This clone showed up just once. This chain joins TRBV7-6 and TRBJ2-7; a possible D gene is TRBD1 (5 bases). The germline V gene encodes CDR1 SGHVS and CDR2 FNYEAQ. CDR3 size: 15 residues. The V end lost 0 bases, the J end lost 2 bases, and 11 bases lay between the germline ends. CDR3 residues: CASSLALTVTYEQYF. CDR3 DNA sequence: TGTGCCAGCAGCTTAGCCCTGACAGTAACCTACGAGCAGTACTTC.